This paragraph covers one TCR beta chain sequence. The source of the sample is a study of Tregs in tolerant kidney transplant recipients. Sequenced by immunoSEQ multiplex PCR; TCRdb stores in-frame clones only, minus some. Among 240,000 or so clones listed, approximately 83% were seen once. The CDR3 covers 19 residues. CDR1 and CDR2 (germline): SGHKS, YYEKEE (reference sequence). The V end lost 2 bases, the J end lost 0 bases, and 21 bases lay between the germline ends. The sequence came from a human donor in good health. The rearrangement joins TRBV5-5 to TRBJ2-1; tentative D call: TRBD1 (6 bases). Sequencing used CD4+ T cells from blood. CDR3 bases: TGTGCCAGCAGCTTAGAAACACCGGGACACTTAAACTCCTACAATGAGCAGTTCTTC. Translating it yields CASSLETPGHLNSYNEQFF.